A single sample gave rise to the 20 T cell receptor beta chains below, sequenced in a study of cytomegalovirus exposure and HLA in healthy donors. PCR employed 60 Vbeta and 13 Jbeta primers. The protocol was immunoSEQ multiplex PCR, while the TCRdb copy is restricted to in-frame clones and leaves out a portion. The sample records fewer than 120,000 clones, 79% being singletons. The material sequenced was PBMCs. The receptors here all came from a man aged 25-40 years in good health and CMV-seropositive.

This clone was seen only a few times. The rearrangement joins TRBV5-1 to TRBJ1-2, with D perhaps TRBD1 (6 bases). V was trimmed by 5 bases and J by 4 bases, leaving 15 bases between them. The germline gives CDR1 SGHRS, CDR2 YFSETQ. There are 14 residues in the CDR3. The CDR3 region is CASSSGATFYGYTF. CDR3 sequence (DNA): TGCGCCAGCAGTTCAGGGGCCACTTTCTATGGCTACACCTTC.

This chain links TRBV4-3 with TRBJ1-5, with D possibly matching TRBD1 (5 bases). Germline CDR1 reads LGHNA; CDR2 reads YSLEER. Trimming removed 0 bases from V and 0 bases from J, with 18 bases in between. The CDR3 has 19 amino acids. The CDR3 DNA sequence: TGCGCCAGCAGCCAAGATTTGGGGGAGGGCCCCTATAGCAATCAGCCCCAGCATTTT. Translating it yields CASSQDLGEGPYSNQPQHF.

Turning to this clone: Other DNA sequences in this sample translate to the same CDR3. V is TRBV7-6 and J is TRBJ2-5; D not certain. Looked up from germline, CDR1 is SGHVS and CDR2 is FNYEAQ. The V and J ends lost 2 bases and 5 bases respectively, with 6 bases between them. This CDR3 spans 12 amino acids. In nucleotides, the CDR3 is TGTGCCAGCAGCTTACCCGGGGAGACCCAGTACTTC. It yields the protein CASSLPGETQYF.

V is TRBV27 and J is TRBJ2-7, with 10 bases that match TRBD1. The V gene's germline CDR1 is MNHEY and CDR2 SMNVEV (reference sequence). Losses at the gene ends were 3 bases for V and 3 bases for J; bases not matched to a gene: 5. This CDR3 has 15 residues. The CDR3 DNA follows: TGTGCCAGCAGTTTTAAGGGACAGGGGTACTACGAGCAGTACTTC. Its protein is CASSFKGQGYYEQYF.

The rearrangement uses TRBV5-6 and TRBJ2-1, with a tentative D call TRBD2 (5 bases). Trimming took 0 bases from V and 5 from J, leaving 12 bases between them. Germline CDR1 and CDR2: SGHDT and YYEEEE. The CDR3 spans 15 residues. The CDR3 region is CASSLARGRDNEQFF. CDR3 DNA sequence: TGTGCCAGCAGCTTGGCCCGGGGTCGTGACAATGAGCAGTTCTTC.

J is TRBJ2-2 and V is TRBV12-5; 7 bases line up with TRBD2. Unmatched junction bases numbered 5, after V lost 7 bases and J lost 6 bases. The CDR3 runs 13 residues. Per germline, CDR1 LGHNT and CDR2 FRNRAP. This CDR3 reads CASAFGGSGELFF. The CDR3 DNA sequence: TGTGCTAGTGCCTTCGGGGGGTCCGGGGAGCTGTTTTTT.

The genes are TRBV5-8 and TRBJ2-2; TRBD1 is a possible D gene (6 bases). Trimming removed 0 bases from V and 6 bases from J, with 24 bases in between. The CDR3 spans 19 residues. Germline V gene sequence: CDR1 SGHTS, CDR2 YDEGEE. The CDR3 sequence is CASSLGVGRGIFTAGELFF. As DNA, the CDR3 is TGTGCCAGCAGCTTGGGGGTCGGCAGGGGAATATTTACCGCCGGGGAGCTGTTTTTT.

The rearrangement joins TRBV14 to TRBJ2-2; TRBD2 matches at 8 bases. This CDR3 has 15 residues. Losses at the gene ends were 5 bases for V and 5 bases for J; bases not matched to a gene: 7. Germline V gives CDR1 SGHDN, CDR2 FVKESK. The CDR3 spells CASSTNGGATGELFF. The CDR3 coding sequence is TGTGCCAGCAGCACCAACGGGGGGGCTACCGGGGAGCTGTTTTTT.

V and J are TRBV2 and TRBJ2-3; the match to TRBD2 covers 8 bases. CDR1 and CDR2 from the germline V gene are SNHLY and FYNNEI. The CDR3 covers 15 residues. With V trimmed by 11 bases and J by 6 bases, 16 bases remained unmatched. CDR3 nucleotides: TGTGCCGTCCCTTTTCCGGGACTAGGGTCGGATACGCAGTATTTT. Protein sequence: CAVPFPGLGSDTQYF.

The V gene is TRBV25-1, the J gene TRBJ2-7, with 8 bases lining up with TRBD1. The CDR3 is 14 amino acids. Germline V lookup: CDR1 MGHDK, CDR2 SYGVNS. The junction had 6 bases not matched to a gene; V was cut back by 8 bases and J by 0 bases. Written as DNA, the CDR3 is TGTGCCAGCGAGGACAGGGCCACCTCCTACGAGCAGTACTTC. It is translated as CASEDRATSYEQYF.

This rearrangement joins TRBV5-1 to TRBJ2-2; D may be TRBD2 (5 bases). The CDR3 contains 12 residues. V lost 5 bases and J 7 bases, leaving 9 bases between the germline ends. In germline, CDR1 is SGHRS, CDR2 YFSETQ. The CDR3 coding sequence is TGCGCCAGCAGAAAGGGAGACGGGGAGCTGTTTTTT. Translation: CASRKGDGELFF.

The chain is built from TRBV30 and TRBJ1-4; 10 bases align to TRBD1. The germline V gene encodes CDR1 GTSNPN and CDR2 SVGIG (reference sequence). V gave up 2 bases and J gave up 8 bases; unmatched junction bases: 8. This CDR3 is built from 15 residues. The CDR3 reads CAWSPRTGGDEKLFF. The CDR3 nucleotides are TGTGCCTGGAGTCCTCGGACAGGGGGGGACGAAAAACTGTTTTTT.

This clone has a single count. CDR3 in DNA: TGCGCCAGCAGCTACGGACAGAGCTATGGCTACACCTTC. Translating gives CASSYGQSYGYTF. This chain links TRBV5-1 with TRBJ1-2, with a weak D call TRBD1 (6 bases). This CDR3 has 13 amino acids. The ends were cut back, 3 bases at V and 4 bases at J, with 10 bases in the middle. Germline V gives CDR1 SGHRS, CDR2 YFSETQ.

This clone was observed a few times. This chain links TRBV7-2 with TRBJ1-1; unclear D gene. V was cut by 1 base and J by 7 bases, with 16 bases left in between. The CDR3 is 15 residues long. Germline loops: CDR1 SGHTA, CDR2 FQGNSA. This chain's CDR3 is CASSLVASYLVEAFF. The CDR3 region has the DNA TGTGCCAGCAGCTTAGTTGCTTCGTACTTGGTTGAAGCTTTCTTT.

The chain links TRBV6-6 to TRBJ2-3; D might be TRBD2 (6 bases). Germline CDR1 MNHNY, CDR2 SVGAGI (reference sequence). This CDR3 region has 15 residues. V was pared by 6 bases and J by 11 bases, with 24 bases between. CDR3 protein: CASRTGTYTYAEQYF. In nucleotides, the CDR3 is TGTGCCAGCAGAACCGGGACTTATACATACGCAGAGCAGTATTTT.

The chain combines TRBV7-3 with TRBJ2-3; 9 nucleotides align to TRBD2. The CDR3 runs to 14 residues. Germline V gene data show CDR1 as SGHTA and CDR2 as FQGTGA. Germline trimming cut 5 bases from V and 1 base from J; bases unmatched to any gene: 1. CDR3: CASSRGGGTDTQYF. In nucleotides, the CDR3 is TGTGCCAGCAGCCGCGGGGGGGGCACAGATACGCAGTATTTT.

This clone was observed a single time. The rearrangement joins TRBV9 to TRBJ2-1; a possible D gene is TRBD1 (6 bases). Germline V gene data show CDR1 as SGDLS and CDR2 as YYNGEE. The V gene lost 4 bases and the J gene lost 1 base, with 12 bases spanning the gap. There are 15 residues in the CDR3. The chain's CDR3 is CASSHLQGSYNEQFF. CDR3 DNA sequence: TGTGCCAGCAGCCACTTACAGGGTTCCTACAATGAGCAGTTCTTC.

Remarks on this clone: One junction end does not reproduce the germline sequence, and a read error may be involved. The chain carries TRBV7-7 and TRBJ2-7; 8 bases line up with TRBD1. The CDR3 covers 13 residues. Germline CDR1 SSHAT, CDR2 FNYEAQ (reference sequence). CDR3 loop: CASSTGQGYEQYF. As DNA, the CDR3 is TGTGCTAGCAGCACCGGACAGGGCTACGAGCAGTACTTC.

This clone showed up many times. The V call is TRBV7-8, the J call TRBJ2-4, with 10 bases fitting TRBD1. The CDR3 has 15 amino acids. With V trimmed by 5 bases and J by 8 bases, 9 bases remained unmatched. Per germline, CDR1 SGHVS and CDR2 FQNEAQ. The CDR3 DNA follows: TGTGCCAGCAGCGATCAAACCGGACAGGGGGACATTCAGTACTTC. Translation gives CASSDQTGQGDIQYF.

The chain has TRBV25-1 and TRBJ2-7; D not resolved. CDR3 size: 14 residues. CDR1 is MGHDK, CDR2 SYGVNS, per germline. V was pared by 3 bases and J by 5 bases, with 14 bases between. The CDR3 nucleotides read TGTGCCAGCAGTGATTCGCAGGTTGTCGACGAGCAGTACTTC. This codes for CASSDSQVVDEQYF.